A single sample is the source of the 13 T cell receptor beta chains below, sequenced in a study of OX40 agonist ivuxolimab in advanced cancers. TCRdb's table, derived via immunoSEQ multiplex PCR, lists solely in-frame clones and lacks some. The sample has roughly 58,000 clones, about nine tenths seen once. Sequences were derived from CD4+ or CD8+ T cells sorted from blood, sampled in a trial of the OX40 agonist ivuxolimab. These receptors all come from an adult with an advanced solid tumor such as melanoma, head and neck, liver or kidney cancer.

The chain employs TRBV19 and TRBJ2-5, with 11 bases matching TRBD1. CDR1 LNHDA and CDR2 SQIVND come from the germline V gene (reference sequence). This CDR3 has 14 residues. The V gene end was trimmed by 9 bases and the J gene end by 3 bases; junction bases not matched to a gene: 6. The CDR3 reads CASRDRGFEETQYF. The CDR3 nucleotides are TGTGCCAGCCGGGACAGGGGGTTCGAAGAGACCCAGTACTTC.

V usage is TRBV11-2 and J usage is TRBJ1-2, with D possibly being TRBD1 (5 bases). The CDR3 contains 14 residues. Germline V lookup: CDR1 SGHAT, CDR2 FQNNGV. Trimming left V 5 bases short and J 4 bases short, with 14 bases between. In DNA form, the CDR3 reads TGTGCCAGCAGCACCGGCGGGACCTTCTATGGCTACACCTTC. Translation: CASSTGGTFYGYTF.

The CDR3 loop reads CSARQGATDTQYF. Written as DNA, the CDR3 is TGCAGCGCAAGACAGGGGGCCACAGATACGCAGTATTTT. The J gene is TRBJ2-3, the V gene TRBV29-1, with 10 bases fitting TRBD1. CDR1 SQVTM and CDR2 ANQGSEA come from the germline V gene. The CDR3 has 13 amino acids. V lost 7 bases to trimming and J lost 2 bases; unmatched junction nucleotides: 3.

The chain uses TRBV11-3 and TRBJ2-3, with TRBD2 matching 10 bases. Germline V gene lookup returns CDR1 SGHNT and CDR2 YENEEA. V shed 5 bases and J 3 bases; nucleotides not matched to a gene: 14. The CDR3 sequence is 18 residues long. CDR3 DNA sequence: TGTGCCAGCAGCCTTGGAGCGGGAGGGCCTATTGGGACAGATACGCAGTATTTT. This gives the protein CASSLGAGGPIGTDTQYF.

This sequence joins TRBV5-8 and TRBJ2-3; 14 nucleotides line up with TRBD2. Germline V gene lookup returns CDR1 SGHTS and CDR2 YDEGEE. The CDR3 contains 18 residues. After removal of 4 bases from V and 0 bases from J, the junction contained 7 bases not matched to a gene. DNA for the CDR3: TGTGCCAGCAGCCCCGGGACTAGCGGGAGCGGGAGCACAGATACGCAGTATTTT. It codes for CASSPGTSGSGSTDTQYF.

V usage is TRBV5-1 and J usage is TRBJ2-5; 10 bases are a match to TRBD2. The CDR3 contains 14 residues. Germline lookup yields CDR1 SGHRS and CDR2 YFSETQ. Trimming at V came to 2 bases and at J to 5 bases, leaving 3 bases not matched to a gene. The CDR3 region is CASSFLAGVETQYF. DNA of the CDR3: TGCGCCAGCAGCTTTCTAGCGGGAGTGGAGACCCAGTACTTC.

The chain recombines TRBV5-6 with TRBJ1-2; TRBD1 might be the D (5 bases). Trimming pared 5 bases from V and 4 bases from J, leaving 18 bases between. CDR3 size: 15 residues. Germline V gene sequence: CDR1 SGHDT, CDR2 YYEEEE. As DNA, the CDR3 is TGTGCCAGCAGAACCACACGTCAGGGCCTCTATGGCTACACCTTC. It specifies CASRTTRQGLYGYTF.

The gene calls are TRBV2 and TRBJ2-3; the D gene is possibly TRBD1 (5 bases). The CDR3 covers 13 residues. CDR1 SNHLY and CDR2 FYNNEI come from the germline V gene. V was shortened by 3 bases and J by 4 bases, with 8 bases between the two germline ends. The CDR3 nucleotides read TGTGCCAGCAGTGACAGGGTCCCAGATACGCAGTATTTT. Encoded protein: CASSDRVPDTQYF.

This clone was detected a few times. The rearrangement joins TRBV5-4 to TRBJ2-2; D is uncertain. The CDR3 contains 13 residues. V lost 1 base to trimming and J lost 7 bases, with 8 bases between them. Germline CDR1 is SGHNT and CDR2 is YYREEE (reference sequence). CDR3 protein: CASSLPRGGELFF. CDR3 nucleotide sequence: TGTGCCAGCAGCTTGCCTCGCGGCGGGGAGCTGTTTTTT.

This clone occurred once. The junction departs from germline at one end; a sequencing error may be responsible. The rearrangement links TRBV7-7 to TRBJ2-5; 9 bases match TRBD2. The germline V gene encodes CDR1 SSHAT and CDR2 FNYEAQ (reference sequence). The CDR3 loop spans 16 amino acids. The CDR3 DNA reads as TGTGCTAGCAGCTTAGCACCCGGGACTAGCAGAGAGACCCAGTACTTC. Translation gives CASSLAPGTSRETQYF. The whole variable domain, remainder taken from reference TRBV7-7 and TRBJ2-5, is GAGVSQSPRYKVTKRGQDVTLRCDPISSHATLYWYQQALGQGPEFLTYFNYEAQPDKSGLPSDRFSAERPEGSISTLTIQRTEQRDSAMYRCASSLAPGTSRETQYFGPGTRLLVL.

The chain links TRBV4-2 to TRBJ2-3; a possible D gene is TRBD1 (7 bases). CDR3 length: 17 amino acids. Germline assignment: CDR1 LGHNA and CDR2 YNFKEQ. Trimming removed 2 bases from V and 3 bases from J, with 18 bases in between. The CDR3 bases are TGTGCCAGCAGCCAACAGGGCGGGACAGTTCGGACAGATACGCAGTATTTT. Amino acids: CASSQQGGTVRTDTQYF.

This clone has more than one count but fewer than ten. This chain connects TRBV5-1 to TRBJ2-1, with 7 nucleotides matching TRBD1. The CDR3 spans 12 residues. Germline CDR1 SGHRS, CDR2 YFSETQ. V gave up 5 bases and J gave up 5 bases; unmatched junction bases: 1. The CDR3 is CASRTGNNEQFF. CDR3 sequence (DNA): TGCGCCAGCAGGACAGGGAACAATGAGCAGTTCTTC.

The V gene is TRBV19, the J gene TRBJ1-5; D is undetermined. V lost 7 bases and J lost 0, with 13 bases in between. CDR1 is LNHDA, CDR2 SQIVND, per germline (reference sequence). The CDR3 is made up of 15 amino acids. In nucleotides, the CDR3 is TGTGCCAGTACCGAGGACGGTTATAGCAATCAGCCCCAGCATTTT. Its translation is CASTEDGYSNQPQHF.